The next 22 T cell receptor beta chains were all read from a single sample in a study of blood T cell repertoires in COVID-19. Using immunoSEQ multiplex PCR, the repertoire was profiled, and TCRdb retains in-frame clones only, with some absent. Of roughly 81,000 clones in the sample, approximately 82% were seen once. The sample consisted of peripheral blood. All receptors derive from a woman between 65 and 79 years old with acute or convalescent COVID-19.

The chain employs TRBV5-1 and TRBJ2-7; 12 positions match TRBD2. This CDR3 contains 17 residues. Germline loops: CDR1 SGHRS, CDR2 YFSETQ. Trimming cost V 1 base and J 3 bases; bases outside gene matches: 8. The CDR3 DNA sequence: TGCGCCAGCAGCTTGACCCTAGCGGGGGGGCCTTTCTACGAGCAGTACTTC. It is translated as CASSLTLAGGPFYEQYF.

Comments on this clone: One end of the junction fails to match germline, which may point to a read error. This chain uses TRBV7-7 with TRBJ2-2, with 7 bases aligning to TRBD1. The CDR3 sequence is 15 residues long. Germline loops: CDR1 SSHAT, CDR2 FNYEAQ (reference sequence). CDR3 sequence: CASSKDRANTGELFF. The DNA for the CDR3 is TGTGCTAGCAGCAAAGACAGGGCCAACACCGGGGAGCTGTTTTTT.

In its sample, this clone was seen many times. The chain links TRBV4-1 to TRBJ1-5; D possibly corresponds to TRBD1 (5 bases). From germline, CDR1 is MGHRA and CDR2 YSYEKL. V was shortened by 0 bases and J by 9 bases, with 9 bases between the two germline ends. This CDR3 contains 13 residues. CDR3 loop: CASSQDPGSPQHF. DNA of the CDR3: TGCGCCAGCAGCCAAGATCCAGGGTCGCCCCAGCATTTT.

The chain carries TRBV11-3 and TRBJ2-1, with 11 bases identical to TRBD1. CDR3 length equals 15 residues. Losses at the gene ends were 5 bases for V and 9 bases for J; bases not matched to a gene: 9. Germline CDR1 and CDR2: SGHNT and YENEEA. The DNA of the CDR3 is TGTGCCAGCAGCCCCGGACAGGGGGCTTTAGGTGAGCAGTTCTTC. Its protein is CASSPGQGALGEQFF.

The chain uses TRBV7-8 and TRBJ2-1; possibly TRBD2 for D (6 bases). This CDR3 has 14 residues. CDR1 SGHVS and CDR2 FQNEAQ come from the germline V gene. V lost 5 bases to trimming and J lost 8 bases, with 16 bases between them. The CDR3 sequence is CASSGGVLRDEQFF. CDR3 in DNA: TGTGCCAGCAGCGGCGGGGTCCTAAGGGATGAGCAGTTCTTC.

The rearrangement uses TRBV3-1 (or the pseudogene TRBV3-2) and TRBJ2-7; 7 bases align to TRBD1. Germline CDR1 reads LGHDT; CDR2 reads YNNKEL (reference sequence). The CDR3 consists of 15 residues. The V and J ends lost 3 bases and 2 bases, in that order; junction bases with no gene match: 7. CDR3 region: CASSQWDSLTYEQYF. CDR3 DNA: TGTGCCAGCAGCCAGTGGGACAGCCTTACCTACGAGCAGTACTTC.

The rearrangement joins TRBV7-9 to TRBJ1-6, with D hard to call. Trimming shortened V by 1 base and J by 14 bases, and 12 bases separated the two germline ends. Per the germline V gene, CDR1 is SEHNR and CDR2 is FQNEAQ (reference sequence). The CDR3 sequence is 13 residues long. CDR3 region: CASSLGAAGSLHF. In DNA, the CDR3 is TGTGCCAGCAGCTTAGGGGCAGCGGGGTCCCTCCACTTT. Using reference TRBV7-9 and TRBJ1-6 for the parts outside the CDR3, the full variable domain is DTGVSQNPRHKITKRGQNVTFRCDPISEHNRLYWYRQTLGQGPEFLTYFQNEAQLEKSRLLSDRFSAERPKGSFSTLEIQRTEQGDSAMYLCASSLGAAGSLHFGNGTRLTVT.

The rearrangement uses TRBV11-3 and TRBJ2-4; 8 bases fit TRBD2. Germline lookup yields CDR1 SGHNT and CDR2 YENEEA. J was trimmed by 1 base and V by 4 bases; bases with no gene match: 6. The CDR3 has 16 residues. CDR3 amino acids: CASSYNGGAAKNIQYF. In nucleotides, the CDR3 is TGTGCCAGCAGCTATAACGGGGGGGCGGCCAAAAACATTCAGTACTTC.

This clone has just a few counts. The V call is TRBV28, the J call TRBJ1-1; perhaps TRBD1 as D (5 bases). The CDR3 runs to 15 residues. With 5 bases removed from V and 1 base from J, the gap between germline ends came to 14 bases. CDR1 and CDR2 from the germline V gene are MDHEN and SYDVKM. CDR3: CASSPPGGRNTEAFF. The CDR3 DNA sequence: TGTGCCAGCAGTCCCCCCGGGGGACGGAACACTGAAGCTTTCTTT.

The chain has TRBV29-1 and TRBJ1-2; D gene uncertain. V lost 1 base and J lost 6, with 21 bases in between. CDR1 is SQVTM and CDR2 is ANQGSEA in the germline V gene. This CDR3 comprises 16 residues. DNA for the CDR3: TGCAGCGTTGAAGGATTGGGTAGGGTCACTAGAGATGGCTACACCTTC. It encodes CSVEGLGRVTRDGYTF.

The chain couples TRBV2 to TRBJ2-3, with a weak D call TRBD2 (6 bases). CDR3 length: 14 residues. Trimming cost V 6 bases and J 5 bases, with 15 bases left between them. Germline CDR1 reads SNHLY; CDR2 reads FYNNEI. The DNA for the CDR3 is TGTGCCAGCAGCGCGACTAGTCTCGGAGATACGCAGTATTTT. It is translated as CASSATSLGDTQYF.

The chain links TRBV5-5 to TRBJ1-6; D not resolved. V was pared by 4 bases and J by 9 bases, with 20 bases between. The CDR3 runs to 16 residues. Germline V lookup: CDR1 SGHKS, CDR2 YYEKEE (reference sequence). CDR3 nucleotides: TGTGCCAGCAGCCCCGCCCGGACTAGGAGTGGTTCACCCCTCCACTTT. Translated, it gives CASSPARTRSGSPLHF.

The CDR3 region is CASSYSAGGWETQYF. CDR3 sequence (DNA): TGTGCCAGCAGTTACTCAGCGGGGGGTTGGGAGACCCAGTACTTC. The chain recombines TRBV6-5 with TRBJ2-5, with TRBD2 identical over 9 bases. J lost 5 bases, V lost 0 bases, and 4 bases had no gene match. Germline lookup yields CDR1 MNHEY and CDR2 SVGAGI. The CDR3 totals 15 residues.

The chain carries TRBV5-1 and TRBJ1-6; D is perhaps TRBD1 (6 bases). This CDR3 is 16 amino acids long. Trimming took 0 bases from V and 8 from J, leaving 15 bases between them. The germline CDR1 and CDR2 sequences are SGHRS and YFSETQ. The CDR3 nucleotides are TGCGCCAGCAGCTTGGGAATGAGGACAGAGTATTCACCCCTCCACTTT. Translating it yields CASSLGMRTEYSPLHF. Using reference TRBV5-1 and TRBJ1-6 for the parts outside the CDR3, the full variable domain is KAGVTQTPRYLIKTRGQQVTLSCSPISGHRSVSWYQQTPGQGLQFLFEYFSETQRNKGNFPGRFSGRQFSNSRSEMNVSTLELGDSALYLCASSLGMRTEYSPLHFGNGTRLTVT.

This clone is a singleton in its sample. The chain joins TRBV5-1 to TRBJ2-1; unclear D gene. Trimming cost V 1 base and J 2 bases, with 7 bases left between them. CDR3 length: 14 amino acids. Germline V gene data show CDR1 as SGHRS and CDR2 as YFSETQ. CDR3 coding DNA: TGCGCCAGCAGCTTGACTTTGACCTACAATGAGCAGTTCTTC. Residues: CASSLTLTYNEQFF. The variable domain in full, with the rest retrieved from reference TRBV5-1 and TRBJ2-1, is KAGVTQTPRYLIKTRGQQVTLSCSPISGHRSVSWYQQTPGQGLQFLFEYFSETQRNKGNFPGRFSGRQFSNSRSEMNVSTLELGDSALYLCASSLTLTYNEQFFGPGTRLTVL.

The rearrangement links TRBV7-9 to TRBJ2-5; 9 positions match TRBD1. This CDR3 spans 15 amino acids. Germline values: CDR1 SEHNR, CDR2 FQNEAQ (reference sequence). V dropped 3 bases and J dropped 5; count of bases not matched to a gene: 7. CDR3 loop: CASSLGTGPGETQYF. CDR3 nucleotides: TGTGCCAGCAGCTTGGGGACAGGGCCGGGGGAGACCCAGTACTTC. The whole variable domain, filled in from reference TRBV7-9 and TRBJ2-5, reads DTGVSQNPRHKITKRGQNVTFRCDPISEHNRLYWYRQTLGQGPEFLTYFQNEAQLEKSRLLSDRFSAERPKGSFSTLEIQRTEQGDSAMYLCASSLGTGPGETQYFGPGTRLLVL.

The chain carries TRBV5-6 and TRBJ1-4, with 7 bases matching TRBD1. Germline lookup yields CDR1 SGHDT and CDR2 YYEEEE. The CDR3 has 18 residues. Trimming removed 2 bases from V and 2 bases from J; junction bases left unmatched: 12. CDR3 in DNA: TGTGCCAGCAGCTTAGGGGGCGCGGCCGGGCTGACTAATGAAAAACTGTTTTTT. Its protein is CASSLGGAAGLTNEKLFF.

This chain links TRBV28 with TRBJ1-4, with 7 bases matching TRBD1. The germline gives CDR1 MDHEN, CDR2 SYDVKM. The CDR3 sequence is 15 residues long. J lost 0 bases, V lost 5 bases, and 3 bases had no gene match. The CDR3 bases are TGTGCCAGCAGTCCAGGGGGGCCAACTAATGAAAAACTGTTTTTT. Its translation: CASSPGGPTNEKLFF.

The CDR3 reads CASSVGQGRGYEQYF. CDR3 sequence (DNA): TGTGCCAGCAGTGTAGGGCAGGGAAGGGGCTACGAGCAGTACTTC. The V gene is TRBV2, the J gene TRBJ2-7, with D possibly TRBD1 on 5 matching bases. CDR3 length: 15 residues. V lost 4 bases and J lost 3, with 16 bases in between. The germline V gene encodes CDR1 SNHLY and CDR2 FYNNEI. The full variable domain, completed using reference TRBV2 and TRBJ2-7, is EPEVTQTPSHQVTQMGQEVILRCVPISNHLYFYWYRQILGQKVEFLVSFYNNEISEKSEIFDDQFSVERPDGSNFTLKIRSTKLEDSAMYFCASSVGQGRGYEQYFGPGTRLTVT.

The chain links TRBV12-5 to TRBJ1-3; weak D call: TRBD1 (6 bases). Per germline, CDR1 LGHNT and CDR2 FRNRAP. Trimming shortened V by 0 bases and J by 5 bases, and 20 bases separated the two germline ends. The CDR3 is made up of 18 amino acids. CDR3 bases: TGTGCTAGTGGTTTGGTACTAGGTCTGGACAGCGATCGAAACACCATATATTTT. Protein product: CASGLVLGLDSDRNTIYF.

CDR3 sequence reads: CASSNRGGVPGELFF. In nucleotides, the CDR3 is TGTGCCAGCAGCAACCGCGGGGGGGTACCCGGGGAGCTGTTTTTT. This chain joins TRBV9 and TRBJ2-2; 9 positions agree with TRBD2. Germline CDR1 reads SGDLS; CDR2 reads YYNGEE. The CDR3 loop spans 15 amino acids. The junction had 7 bases not matched to a gene; V was cut back by 4 bases and J by 6 bases.

CDR3 in DNA: TGTGCCAGCAGCCATCATCCCGGGACAGTTAAGAACACTGAAGCTTTCTTT. Its translation: CASSHHPGTVKNTEAFF. The genes are TRBV7-9 and TRBJ1-1; 7 positions agree with TRBD1. Germline trimming cut 5 bases from V and 1 base from J; bases unmatched to any gene: 13. The CDR3 length is 17 residues. Germline loops: CDR1 SEHNR, CDR2 FQNEAQ (reference sequence).